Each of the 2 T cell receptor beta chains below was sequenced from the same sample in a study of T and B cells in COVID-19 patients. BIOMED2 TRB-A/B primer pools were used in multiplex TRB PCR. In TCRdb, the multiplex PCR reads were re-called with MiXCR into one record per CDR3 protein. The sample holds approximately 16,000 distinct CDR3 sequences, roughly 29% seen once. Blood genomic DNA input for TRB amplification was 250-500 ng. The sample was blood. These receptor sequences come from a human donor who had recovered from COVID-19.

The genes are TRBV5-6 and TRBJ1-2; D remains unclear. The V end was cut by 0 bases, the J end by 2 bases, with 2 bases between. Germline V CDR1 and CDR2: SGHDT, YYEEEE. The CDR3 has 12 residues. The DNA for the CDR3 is TGTGCCAGCAGCTTGGGGAACTATGGCTACACCTTC. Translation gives CASSLGNYGYTF. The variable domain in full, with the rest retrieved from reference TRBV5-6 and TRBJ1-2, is DAGVTQSPTHLIKTRGQQVTLRCSPKSGHDTVSWYQQALGQGPQFIFQYYEEEERQRGNFPDRFSGHQFPNYSSELNVNALLLGDSALYLCASSLGNYGYTFGSGTRLTVV.

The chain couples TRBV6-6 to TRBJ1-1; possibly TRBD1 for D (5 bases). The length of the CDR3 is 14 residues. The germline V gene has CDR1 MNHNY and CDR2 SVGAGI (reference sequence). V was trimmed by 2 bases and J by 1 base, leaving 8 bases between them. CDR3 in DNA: TGTGCCAGCAGTTACACGGGGACGAACACTGAAGCTTTCTTT. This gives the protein CASSYTGTNTEAFF.